This T cell receptor (beta chain) was observed in a study of blood T cell repertoires in COVID-19. As handled by the study authors: The assay estimated nucleated cells by amplifying reference gene primers. The assay was immunoSEQ multiplex PCR, and TCRdb's table has in-frame clones only and misses some. From that table come the V and J calls and clone size; the DNA was used to work out D and trimming. The sample shows around 45,000 clones, almost 80% of them seen only once. From germline, CDR1 is LNHDA and CDR2 SQIVND (reference sequence). V dropped 5 bases and J dropped 8; count of bases not matched to a gene: 10. The CDR3 has 14 amino acids.

The sequenced sample consisted of peripheral blood. This clonotype originated in a woman aged 80 or over with acute or convalescent COVID-19. The chain recombines TRBV19 with TRBJ1-2, with TRBD1 identical over 8 bases. The CDR3 here is CASSATTGAGGYTF. CDR3 nucleotide sequence: TGTGCCAGTAGTGCTACGACAGGGGCGGGCGGCTACACCTTC. Using reference TRBV19 and TRBJ1-2 for the parts outside the CDR3, the full variable domain is DGGITQSPKYLFRKEGQNVTLSCEQNLNHDAMYWYRQDPGQGLRLIYYSQIVNDFQKGDIAEGYSVSREKKESFPLTVTSAQKNPTAFYLCASSATTGAGGYTFGSGTRLTVV.